Below are 9 T cell receptor beta chains sequenced from a single sample in a study of T cells in Graves' hyperthyroidism and ophthalmopathy (dated by TCRdb to between 2019 and 2020). Receptor libraries were prepared by multiplex PCR. The instrument was an Illumina HiSeq 2000. The TCR beta CDR3 regions were amplified from the RNA transcripts. The TCR CDR3 was subjected to a first round of RT-PCR using the HTBI primer set and the Qiagen OneStep RT-PCR kit. TCRdb reworked the public reads: Q25 trimming with fastp, MiXCR clone assembly, productive beta chains retained. Rows are unified per CDR3 protein, each entry keeping the most common DNA and genes. For this sample there are more than 550,000 distinct CDR3 sequences; around a sixth appear just once. The ten largest clones capture roughly a sixth of the sample. The sample taken for sequencing was blood. These receptors were collected from a man aged 45-65 years with Graves' hyperthyroidism.

This clonotype was picked up a small number of times. The rearrangement joins TRBV6-1 to TRBJ2-2; D is perhaps TRBD1 or TRBD2 (5 bases each). The CDR3 length is 15 residues. Trimming removed 6 bases from V and 0 bases from J, with 11 bases in between. Germline CDR1 and CDR2: MNHNS and SASEGT. The CDR3 sequence is CASRRDASNTGELFF. The CDR3, as DNA: TGTGCCAGCAGACGGGACGCCTCGAACACCGGGGAGCTGTTTTTT.

The chain has TRBV7-9 and TRBJ2-3; 12 bases are shared with TRBD2. Per the germline V gene, CDR1 is SEHNR and CDR2 is FQNEAQ (reference sequence). CDR3 length equals 16 residues. V gave up 5 bases and J gave up 6 bases; unmatched junction bases: 9. In DNA, the CDR3 is TGTGCCAGCAGCCCGAGACTAGCGGGAGCCTCTGATACGCAGTATTTT. Amino acids: CASSPRLAGASDTQYF.

The sample holds many counts of this clonotype. The gene calls are TRBV11-2 and TRBJ2-3; TRBD1 matches at 7 bases. The germline V gene has CDR1 SGHAT and CDR2 FQNNGV. The CDR3 sequence is 17 residues long. With V trimmed by 0 bases and J by 2 bases, 8 bases remained unmatched. The CDR3 sequence is CASSLDQQGMNTDTQYF. CDR3 coding DNA: TGTGCCAGCAGCTTAGATCAACAGGGGATGAACACAGATACGCAGTATTTT.

This clonotype has at least ten counts. The chain uses TRBV9 and TRBJ1-1; a possible D gene is TRBD1 (5 bases). This CDR3 has 16 residues. With 4 bases removed from V and 1 base from J, the gap between germline ends came to 17 bases. Germline-derived CDR1 and CDR2 are SGDLS and YYNGEE. The CDR3 is CASSRGEWDSNTEAFF. CDR3 nucleotide sequence: TGTGCCAGCAGCCGAGGGGAATGGGACTCGAACACTGAAGCTTTCTTT.

Of note for this clonotype: A read error may be the cause here, since a much bigger clone is one base away. The V gene is TRBV7-9, the J gene TRBJ2-1; TRBD2 matches 8 bases. The better agreement between TRBJ2-7 and the DNA end casts doubt on the J call. The CDR3 is made up of 16 amino acids. CDR1 and CDR2 from the germline V gene are SEHNR and FQNEAQ (reference sequence). CDR3: CASSPASGSSYNEQYF. In DNA, the CDR3 is TGTGCCAGCAGCCCCGCCAGCGGGAGTTCCTACAATGAGCAGTACTTC.

This clonotype has a count of ten or more. V usage is TRBV5-1 and J usage is TRBJ2-1, with 12 bases matching TRBD2. V gave up 5 bases and J gave up 1 base; unmatched junction bases: 7. The CDR3 spans 17 residues. The germline CDR1 and CDR2 sequences are SGHRS and YFSETQ. CDR3 sequence: CASSWLAGGRSYNEQFF. The CDR3 nucleotides read TGCGCCAGCAGTTGGCTAGCGGGAGGGCGATCCTACAATGAGCAGTTCTTC.

The chain carries TRBV27 and TRBJ1-1; D is perhaps TRBD1 (6 bases). CDR3 size: 12 residues. Deletions cut 6 bases from V and 8 bases from J, with 13 bases between. CDR1 is MNHEY, CDR2 SMNVEV, per germline (reference sequence). The CDR3 here is CASRTFQGEAFF. CDR3 sequence (DNA): TGTGCCAGCAGAACATTCCAGGGGGAAGCTTTCTTT.

This clonotype was observed at least ten times. This chain uses TRBV19 with TRBJ2-3; the D gene is possibly TRBD2 (6 bases). V was shortened by 1 base and J by 0 bases, with 8 bases between the two germline ends. The CDR3 contains 15 residues. The V gene's germline CDR1 is LNHDA and CDR2 SQIVND (reference sequence). The CDR3 nucleotides are TGTGCCAGTAGTATAGCGGGGACTAGCACAGATACGCAGTATTTT. Translated: CASSIAGTSTDTQYF.

The rearrangement uses TRBV4-2 and TRBJ2-1; 14 bases line up with TRBD2. J gave up 0 bases and V 4 bases, and 5 bases lay outside the gene matches. Germline V gives CDR1 LGHNA, CDR2 YNFKEQ. This CDR3 has 18 amino acids. The CDR3 region has the DNA TGTGCCAGCAGCCGGATCGGGACTAGCGGGAGCTCCTACAATGAGCAGTTCTTC. It codes for CASSRIGTSGSSYNEQFF.